This entry lists 27 T cell receptor beta chains sequenced from one sample in a study of shared clonotypes between healthy human individuals. Profiled with immunoSEQ multiplex PCR; TCRdb holds only in-frame clones, not every one. Counted here are about 480,000 clones, 79% occurring once; the ten biggest clones make up 10% to 15%. Input material: PBMCs. The source is a woman aged 35 to 49 in good health. Some clones in this sample may be carry-over from other donors' samples.

V gene TRBV7-2 combines with J gene TRBJ2-2; the match to TRBD1 covers 7 bases. Germline CDR1 SGHTA, CDR2 FQGNSA. The ends lost 5 bases at V and 2 bases at J; junction bases unmatched: 5. This CDR3 contains 15 residues. This CDR3 is CASSRQGFNTGELFF. CDR3 bases: TGTGCCAGCAGCCGACAGGGCTTTAACACCGGGGAGCTGTTTTTT.

This clone has just a few counts. The chain recombines TRBV11-2 with TRBJ2-2; 10 bases are a match to TRBD2. The V gene end was trimmed by 4 bases and the J gene end by 5 bases; junction bases not matched to a gene: 10. From germline, CDR1 is SGHAT and CDR2 FQNNGV. The length of the CDR3 is 17 residues. The CDR3 loop is CASSYPLAGEGTGELFF. The CDR3 DNA reads as TGTGCCAGCAGCTACCCCCTAGCGGGAGAGGGGACCGGGGAGCTGTTTTTT. The full variable domain, with the rest looked up from reference TRBV11-2 and TRBJ2-2, is EAGVAQSPRYKIIEKRQSVAFWCNPISGHATLYWYQQILGQGPKLLIQFQNNGVVDDSQLPKDRFSAERLKGVDSTLKIQPAKLEDSAVYLCASSYPLAGEGTGELFFGEGSRLTVL.

The J gene is TRBJ2-1, the V gene TRBV7-2, with D unclear. The CDR3 covers 12 residues. CDR1 is SGHTA, CDR2 FQGNSA, per germline. Trimming took off 2 bases at V and 9 bases at J, with 8 bases between the two ends. For the CDR3, the DNA is TGTGCCAGCAGCTTAACCCCTGGTGAGCAGTTCTTC. Translating gives CASSLTPGEQFF.

This clone was picked up one time. This chain uses TRBV7-9 with TRBJ2-1; D possibly corresponds to TRBD1 (6 bases). Trimming shortened V by 3 bases and J by 5 bases, and 26 bases separated the two germline ends. CDR3 length: 19 amino acids. Germline V gives CDR1 SEHNR, CDR2 FQNEAQ (reference sequence). CDR3 DNA: TGTGCCAGCAGCTTTAGACCGACTTATAAGACAGGAGATCACAATGAGCAGTTCTTC. It yields the protein CASSFRPTYKTGDHNEQFF.

In this sample, this clone turned up once. The chain recombines TRBV7-8 with TRBJ1-1; a weak D match, TRBD1 (5 bases). Trimming stripped 1 base from V and 4 bases from J, with 16 bases between. This CDR3 comprises 16 residues. Germline V gives CDR1 SGHVS, CDR2 FQNEAQ. The DNA of the CDR3 is TGTGCCAGCAGCTTAGGGCGAAGGAGGGGTCCCACTGAAGCTTTCTTT. Translation gives CASSLGRRRGPTEAFF. The full variable domain, with the rest looked up from reference TRBV7-8 and TRBJ1-1, is GAGVSQSPRYKVAKRGQDVALRCDPISGHVSLFWYQQALGQGPEFLTYFQNEAQLDKSGLPSDRFFAERPEGSVSTLKIQRTQQEDSAVYLCASSLGRRRGPTEAFFGQGTRLTVV.

This clone has a count of ten or more. The chain recombines TRBV28 with TRBJ1-5; 10 bases map to TRBD1. V trimming: 7 bases; J trimming: 2 bases; junction bases outside the gene matches: 8. This CDR3 comprises 16 residues. Germline V gene sequence: CDR1 MDHEN, CDR2 SYDVKM. The CDR3 DNA reads as TGTGCCAGCACCACCACCGGGACAGGGGGCAATCAGCCCCAGCATTTT. Its translation: CASTTTGTGGNQPQHF.

The chain recombines TRBV19 with TRBJ1-1; D not certain. Trimming removed 5 bases from V and 4 bases from J, with 14 bases in between. CDR3 length: 14 residues. Germline V gene sequence: CDR1 LNHDA, CDR2 SQIVND (reference sequence). CDR3 sequence (DNA): TGTGCCAGTAGTCCCCTGAGGGTGGGCACTGAAGCTTTCTTT. Translation gives CASSPLRVGTEAFF.

This chain's CDR3 is CASRTPWSRGHNEQFF. In nucleotides, the CDR3 is TGTGCCAGCAGGACACCATGGAGTCGGGGTCACAATGAGCAGTTCTTC. The chain couples TRBV28 to TRBJ2-1, with D possibly being TRBD2 (5 bases). Germline CDR1 and CDR2: MDHEN and SYDVKM. This CDR3 comprises 16 residues. The ends were cut back, 6 bases at V and 5 bases at J, with 20 bases in the middle.

The chain couples TRBV5-1 to TRBJ2-2; D gene unclear. Germline-derived CDR1 and CDR2 are SGHRS and YFSETQ. Between the trimmed V and J ends, which lost 1 base and 1 base, there was a span of 2 bases. This CDR3 has 13 amino acids. The CDR3 DNA sequence: TGCGCCAGCAGCTTGATGAACACCGGGGAGCTGTTTTTT. It translates to CASSLMNTGELFF.

This chain connects TRBV18 to TRBJ2-3; D is ambiguous. Trimming stripped 0 bases from V and 4 bases from J, with 5 bases between. The CDR3 has 13 residues. Germline CDR1 is KGHSH and CDR2 is LQKENI. The CDR3 sequence: CASSPPGSDTQYF. DNA of the CDR3: TGTGCCAGCTCACCACCGGGGTCAGATACGCAGTATTTT. The complete variable domain, with remaining parts taken from reference TRBV18 and TRBJ2-3, reads NAGVMQNPRHLVRRRGQEARLRCSPMKGHSHVYWYRQLPEEGLKFMVYLQKENIIDESGMPKERFSAEFPKEGPSILRIQQVVRGDSAAYFCASSPPGSDTQYFGPGTRLTVL.

Notes on this clone: A read error may explain this, as a much larger clone is one base away. CDR3 coding DNA: TGTGCCAGCAGCTTACAGTTTAGCAATCAGCCCCAGCATTTT. Translation: CASSLQFSNQPQHF. This chain connects TRBV7-9 to TRBJ1-5; D unclear. The CDR3 sequence is 14 residues long. V shed 2 bases and J shed 0 bases, with 5 bases lying between them. Germline V gives CDR1 SEHNR, CDR2 FQNEAQ (reference sequence).

On this clone itself: This sample includes further DNA sequences coding for the same CDR3. V and J are TRBV18 and TRBJ2-2; D gene ambiguous. The germline V gene encodes CDR1 KGHSH and CDR2 LQKENI. V dropped 0 bases and J dropped 1 base, with 3 bases sitting between them. This CDR3 contains 14 residues. CDR3 region: CASSPPGNTGELFF. The CDR3 nucleotides read TGTGCCAGCTCACCACCGGGGAACACCGGGGAGCTGTTTTTT.

The chain uses TRBV19 and TRBJ1-1, with TRBD1 as a possible D gene (5 bases). Germline-derived CDR1 and CDR2 are LNHDA and SQIVND (reference sequence). This CDR3 is 13 amino acids long. Deletions cut 7 bases from V and 2 bases from J, with 11 bases between. CDR3 residues: CASIGHVNTEAFF. The CDR3 coding sequence is TGTGCCAGTATCGGACACGTTAACACTGAAGCTTTCTTT.

This chain uses TRBV28 with TRBJ1-1; no clear D. The CDR3 sequence is 12 residues long. Trimming stripped 4 bases from V and 0 bases from J, with 3 bases between. CDR1 is MDHEN and CDR2 is SYDVKM in the germline V gene. In DNA form, the CDR3 reads TGTGCCAGCAGTTGGATGAACACTGAAGCTTTCTTT. This translates into CASSWMNTEAFF.

V is TRBV5-1 and J is TRBJ2-7, with D possibly being TRBD2 (6 bases). V was pared by 5 bases and J by 3 bases, with 15 bases between. Germline loops: CDR1 SGHRS, CDR2 YFSETQ. This CDR3 contains 14 residues. CDR3 in DNA: TGCGCCAGCAGGCTCCGGGACTTGCACTACGAGCAGTACTTC. Its protein is CASRLRDLHYEQYF.

CDR3 sequence (DNA): TGTGCCAGCCAAGTGGGATTCAGGTCCTACGAGCAGTACTTC. Its translation is CASQVGFRSYEQYF. J is TRBJ2-7 and V is TRBV6-5; D call uncertain. CDR1 and CDR2 (germline): MNHEY, SVGAGI. V dropped 8 bases and J dropped 1 base, with 15 bases sitting between them. The CDR3 sequence is 14 residues long.

V and J are TRBV6-4 and TRBJ2-7; D may correspond to TRBD1 or TRBD2 (5 bases each). The length of the CDR3 is 15 residues. The V and J ends lost 0 bases and 1 base respectively, with 10 bases between them. Per the germline V gene, CDR1 is MRHNA and CDR2 is SNTAGT. The CDR3 DNA is TGTGCCAGCAGTGACTCTGGGGACGGTTCCTACGAGCAGTACTTC. Its protein is CASSDSGDGSYEQYF.

V usage is TRBV7-3 and J usage is TRBJ1-4; TRBD1 might be the D (6 bases). The CDR3 is made up of 14 amino acids. Germline V gene lookup returns CDR1 SGHTA and CDR2 FQGTGA. V lost 8 bases to trimming and J lost 2 bases, with 12 bases between them. The chain's CDR3 is CASFEGGTNEKLFF. The CDR3 DNA is TGTGCCAGCTTTGAGGGGGGCACTAATGAAAAACTGTTTTTT.

This clone was seen a single time. This chain links TRBV2 with TRBJ2-3; possibly TRBD1 or TRBD2 for D (5 bases each). Trimming left V 6 bases short and J 4 bases short, with 8 bases between. Germline V CDR1 and CDR2: SNHLY, FYNNEI. CDR3 size: 12 residues. CDR3 bases: TGTGCCAGCAGGGGGGTGCCAGATACGCAGTATTTT. It encodes CASRGVPDTQYF.

The chain uses TRBV6-4 and TRBJ2-7; weak D call: TRBD1 (5 bases). The V end was cut by 6 bases, the J end by 3 bases, with 21 bases between. Germline assignment: CDR1 MRHNA and CDR2 SNTAGT. There are 16 residues in the CDR3. Here the CDR3 DNA reads TGTGCCAGCAGGCAGGGTGGGGCCCCGCCAGGCTACGAGCAGTACTTC. Protein: CASRQGGAPPGYEQYF.

This rearrangement joins TRBV25-1 to TRBJ2-1; 8 bases are a match to TRBD2. The CDR3 contains 16 residues. The germline gives CDR1 MGHDK, CDR2 SYGVNS. The J segment lost 5 bases and the V segment lost 1 base, leaving 7 bases of the junction unmatched. CDR3 DNA sequence: TGTGCCAGCAGTGAATTTGGGCTAGCGGGTCACAATGAGCAGTTCTTC. This codes for CASSEFGLAGHNEQFF.

This clone appeared a few times. The V call is TRBV7-6, the J call TRBJ2-5; D gene unclear. The V gene lost 5 bases and the J gene lost 5 bases, with 15 bases spanning the gap. CDR1 is SGHVS, CDR2 FNYEAQ, per germline. This CDR3 has 14 amino acids. CDR3 DNA sequence: TGTGCCAGCAGCCAGACCCACTCAGCGGAGACCCAGTACTTC. Its translation is CASSQTHSAETQYF.

The V and J genes are TRBV9 and TRBJ2-1; 8 nucleotides line up with TRBD1. The trim removed 4 bases at V and 6 bases at J, leaving 9 bases unmatched. Germline CDR1 and CDR2: SGDLS and YYNGEE. The CDR3 is made up of 15 amino acids. CDR3 sequence (DNA): TGTGCCAGCAGCCCCTGGACAGGGTCGGTCAATGAGCAGTTCTTC. As protein: CASSPWTGSVNEQFF.

This clone was detected only a few times. This chain joins TRBV15 and TRBJ1-2; 9 bases are a match to TRBD1. Germline V gene sequence: CDR1 LNHNV, CDR2 YYDKDF (reference sequence). CDR3 size: 16 residues. The J segment lost 0 bases and the V segment lost 3 bases, leaving 5 bases of the junction unmatched. The CDR3 coding sequence is TGTGCCACCAGCAGGGACAGGGGCCTTTCTAACTATGGCTACACCTTC. This translates into CATSRDRGLSNYGYTF.

V is TRBV11-3 and J is TRBJ2-2; D ambiguous. The CDR3 has 15 residues. V lost 5 bases and J lost 0, with 10 bases in between. Germline V gene data show CDR1 as SGHNT and CDR2 as YENEEA. The CDR3 loop is CASSPQAANTGELFF. CDR3 coding DNA: TGTGCCAGCAGCCCCCAGGCTGCGAACACCGGGGAGCTGTTTTTT.

This clone occurred once. The rearrangement uses TRBV4-2 and TRBJ2-1, with D possibly TRBD2 on 5 matching bases. CDR1 is LGHNA, CDR2 YNFKEQ, per germline. Trimming removed 3 bases from V and 6 bases from J, with 12 bases in between. CDR3 length: 14 residues. The CDR3, as DNA: TGTGCCAGCAGCCACTGGACTGCCCGCAATGAGCAGTTCTTC. This gives the protein CASSHWTARNEQFF.

This chain connects TRBV7-9 to TRBJ1-2, with TRBD1 matching 10 bases. In germline, CDR1 is SEHNR, CDR2 FQNEAQ (reference sequence). The CDR3 has 16 residues. With V trimmed by 6 bases and J by 7 bases, 14 bases remained unmatched. The CDR3 loop is CASSSGTGAWGSGYTF. The CDR3 DNA follows: TGTGCCAGCAGTAGCGGGACAGGGGCTTGGGGTTCTGGCTACACCTTC.